These 24 T cell receptor beta chains came from one sample sequenced in a study of shared clonotypes between healthy human individuals (dated by TCRdb to the early 2020s). The library was prepared using the immunoSEQ multiplex PCR assay. Here the immuneACCESS table is served through TCRdb, limited to in-frame sequences with V and J called. Missing clones are a known gap in these copies; in checked studies unresolved V genes cover under half, and the rest lacks a known reason. The sample includes roughly 700,000 clones, with around two thirds observed a single time. Approximately 1.6% of the sample is in the top ten clones. Sequencing used memory CD4+ T cells sorted from blood. The meaning of the sample's cell subset or site label: CD45RA-negative fraction. The receptors derive from a woman aged 25-40 years in good health.

The chain combines TRBV6-1 with TRBJ2-1; TRBD1 aligns across 9 bases. This CDR3 comprises 15 residues. In germline, CDR1 is MNHNS, CDR2 SASEGT. V shed 7 bases, J shed 8 bases, and the junction held 12 bases outside the gene matches. CDR3: CASTDDRGSYDEQFF. In DNA, the CDR3 is TGTGCCAGCACCGACGACAGGGGGTCTTACGATGAGCAGTTCTTC.

This chain links TRBV5-5 with TRBJ2-7; D is ambiguous. The V and J ends lost 0 bases and 2 bases respectively, with 12 bases between them. CDR1 is SGHKS and CDR2 is YYEKEE in the germline V gene (reference sequence). There are 15 residues in the CDR3. CDR3 region: CASSLEGGTAYEQYF. The CDR3 DNA is TGTGCCAGCAGCTTGGAGGGCGGAACCGCCTACGAGCAGTACTTC.

The rearrangement joins TRBV6-1 to TRBJ1-2; TRBD1 matches 11 bases. The V gene's germline CDR1 is MNHNS and CDR2 SASEGT. J was trimmed by 8 bases and V by 5 bases; bases with no gene match: 7. CDR3 length equals 14 residues. The CDR3 nucleotides read TGTGCCAGCAGTCGGACAGGGGGCTTGGACGGCTACACCTTC. Translated, it gives CASSRTGGLDGYTF.

V is TRBV5-4 and J is TRBJ2-1; 10 nucleotides match TRBD2. CDR1 and CDR2 (germline): SGHNT, YYREEE (reference sequence). The junction had 8 bases not matched to a gene; V was cut back by 2 bases and J by 9 bases. This CDR3 spans 15 amino acids. The CDR3 reads CASSFLAGEGSEQFF. Written as DNA, the CDR3 is TGTGCCAGCAGCTTCCTAGCGGGAGAGGGTAGTGAGCAGTTCTTC. Supplemented by reference TRBV5-4 and TRBJ2-1, the full variable domain reads ETGVTQSPTHLIKTRGQQVTLRCSSQSGHNTVSWYQQALGQGPQFIFQYYREEENGRGNFPPRFSGLQFPNYSSELNVNALELDDSALYLCASSFLAGEGSEQFFGPGTRLTVL.

J is TRBJ1-1 and V is TRBV9, with a possible D match to TRBD1 (6 bases). The V gene's germline CDR1 is SGDLS and CDR2 YYNGEE. The CDR3 contains 16 residues. Trimming took 0 bases from V and 4 from J, leaving 16 bases between them. The CDR3 spells CASSVGWIEGGTEAFF. Written as DNA, the CDR3 is TGTGCCAGCAGCGTAGGCTGGATCGAGGGGGGCACTGAAGCTTTCTTT.

This chain links TRBV5-1 with TRBJ1-5; D is unclear. The germline V gene has CDR1 SGHRS and CDR2 YFSETQ. The CDR3 totals 15 residues. Trimming pared 1 base from V and 3 bases from J, leaving 11 bases between. DNA for the CDR3: TGCGCCAGCAGCTTGTCGACTGGGGACAATCAGCCCCAGCATTTT. This codes for CASSLSTGDNQPQHF.

This clone was detected only once. The chain combines TRBV18 with TRBJ2-1, with 8 bases aligning to TRBD1. The CDR3 totals 15 residues. The V gene's germline CDR1 is KGHSH and CDR2 LQKENI. The V segment lost 3 bases and the J segment 2 bases; nucleotides outside the gene matches: 3. The CDR3 region has the DNA TGTGCCAGCTCACCGACAGGGGTGACCTACAATGAGCAGTTCTTC. It codes for CASSPTGVTYNEQFF. Supplemented by reference TRBV18 and TRBJ2-1, the full variable domain reads NAGVMQNPRHLVRRRGQEARLRCSPMKGHSHVYWYRQLPEEGLKFMVYLQKENIIDESGMPKERFSAEFPKEGPSILRIQQVVRGDSAAYFCASSPTGVTYNEQFFGPGTRLTVL.

This clone was detected only a few times. This sequence joins TRBV5-1 and TRBJ1-1; D ambiguous. Trimming removed 4 bases from V and 2 bases from J, with 21 bases in between. The germline CDR1 and CDR2 sequences are SGHRS and YFSETQ. CDR3 size: 17 residues. The CDR3 protein is CASSPWPGSSDNTEAFF. Here the CDR3 DNA reads TGCGCCAGCAGCCCGTGGCCTGGGTCTTCCGATAACACTGAAGCTTTCTTT.

The chain joins TRBV30 to TRBJ1-1; 7 bases are shared with TRBD1. The CDR3 is 13 amino acids. CDR1 and CDR2 (germline): GTSNPN, SVGIG (reference sequence). The V gene end was trimmed by 4 bases and the J gene end by 6 bases; junction bases not matched to a gene: 8. CDR3 protein: CAWKAGGSAEAFF. The CDR3 nucleotides are TGTGCCTGGAAAGCAGGGGGAAGCGCTGAAGCTTTCTTT.

The V call is TRBV11-2, the J call TRBJ1-5, with D perhaps TRBD1 (5 bases). The CDR3 length is 15 residues. Per germline, CDR1 SGHAT and CDR2 FQNNGV. Between the trimmed V and J ends, which lost 0 bases and 1 base, there was a span of 7 bases. CDR3 sequence reads: CASSLEAGSNQPQHF. CDR3 sequence (DNA): TGTGCCAGCAGCTTAGAGGCAGGGAGCAATCAGCCCCAGCATTTT. The full variable domain, rest sourced from reference TRBV11-2 and TRBJ1-5, is EAGVAQSPRYKIIEKRQSVAFWCNPISGHATLYWYQQILGQGPKLLIQFQNNGVVDDSQLPKDRFSAERLKGVDSTLKIQPAKLEDSAVYLCASSLEAGSNQPQHFGDGTRLSIL.

The chain is built from TRBV5-1 and TRBJ2-2; the match to TRBD1 covers 7 bases. Germline V gene sequence: CDR1 SGHRS, CDR2 YFSETQ. Trimming took 3 bases from V and 6 from J; bases not matched to a gene: 5. This CDR3 spans 14 amino acids. The CDR3 region is CASSSGTVSGELFF. CDR3 bases: TGCGCCAGCAGCTCGGGGACAGTTTCCGGGGAGCTGTTTTTT.

CDR3 nucleotide sequence: TGCGCCAGCAGCCCGGGACTCGGAGACGAAAAACTGTTTTTT. Translating it yields CASSPGLGDEKLFF. The V gene is TRBV5-1, the J gene TRBJ1-4; the D gene is possibly TRBD1 (5 bases). The CDR3 runs 14 residues. The V end was cut by 4 bases, the J end by 8 bases, with 15 bases between. CDR1 SGHRS and CDR2 YFSETQ come from the germline V gene.

V and J are TRBV6-5 and TRBJ1-5; weak D call: TRBD1 (6 bases). Germline-derived CDR1 and CDR2 are MNHEY and SVGAGI. The V gene lost 2 bases and the J gene lost 7 bases, with 12 bases spanning the gap. The CDR3 is 14 amino acids. The CDR3 DNA follows: TGTGCCAGCAGTTACCGGCAGGGGAGACAGCCCCAGCATTTT. This encodes CASSYRQGRQPQHF.

V is TRBV5-1 and J is TRBJ2-5; 8 positions match TRBD1. Germline V lookup: CDR1 SGHRS, CDR2 YFSETQ. V trimming: 5 bases; J trimming: 4 bases; junction bases outside the gene matches: 10. The CDR3 contains 15 residues. CDR3 region: CASSSIGQGGETQYF. DNA of the CDR3: TGCGCCAGCAGTTCGATTGGACAGGGTGGAGAGACCCAGTACTTC.

This clone was recorded only once. The gene calls are TRBV10-3 and TRBJ1-2; TRBD1 is a possible D gene (6 bases). The V gene lost 2 bases and the J gene lost 4 bases, with 11 bases spanning the gap. The germline V gene encodes CDR1 ENHRY and CDR2 SYGVKD. CDR3 size: 14 residues. The CDR3 sequence is CAISEQGFGYGYTF. As DNA, the CDR3 is TGTGCCATCAGTGAGCAGGGGTTTGGCTATGGCTACACCTTC.

This clone was observed once. V gene TRBV5-1 combines with J gene TRBJ1-5; D unclear. CDR3 length: 13 amino acids. The V gene's germline CDR1 is SGHRS and CDR2 YFSETQ. V lost 1 base to trimming and J lost 7 bases, with 9 bases between them. The CDR3 DNA reads as TGCGCCAGCAGCTTGATGGCCGGACAGCCCCAGCATTTT. This encodes CASSLMAGQPQHF.

The chain links TRBV10-3 to TRBJ1-2; 8 bases align to TRBD1. Losses at the gene ends were 7 bases for V and 4 bases for J; bases not matched to a gene: 5. The CDR3 has 13 residues. In germline, CDR1 is ENHRY, CDR2 SYGVKD. The CDR3 region has the DNA TGTGCCATCAACCGACAGGGGAGCTATGGCTACACCTTC. It encodes CAINRQGSYGYTF.

For the CDR3, the DNA is TGTGCCAGCAGTCCCTTCACCCCGGGGCCTCCAGGGGCTTTCTTT. Translation gives CASSPFTPGPPGAFF. The chain joins TRBV28 to TRBJ1-1; weak D call: TRBD1 (5 bases). This CDR3 comprises 15 residues. The ends were cut back, 5 bases at V and 11 bases at J, with 24 bases in the middle. In germline, CDR1 is MDHEN, CDR2 SYDVKM. The variable domain in full, completed from reference TRBV28 and TRBJ1-1, reads DVKVTQSSRYLVKRTGEKVFLECVQDMDHENMFWYRQDPGLGLRLIYFSYDVKMKEKGDIPEGYSVSREKKERFSLILESASTNQTSMYLCASSPFTPGPPGAFFGQGTRLTVV.

This rearrangement joins TRBV7-9 to TRBJ1-2; D ambiguous. Germline V gene data show CDR1 as SEHNR and CDR2 as FQNEAQ (reference sequence). The V and J ends lost 3 bases and 6 bases respectively, with 11 bases between them. This CDR3 contains 13 residues. CDR3 DNA: TGTGCCAGCAGCTTCTACCTAACGAATGGCTACACCTTC. This gives the protein CASSFYLTNGYTF.

The chain has TRBV10-1 and TRBJ2-1; 15 bases are shared with TRBD2. The J segment lost 5 bases and the V segment lost 3 bases, leaving 8 bases of the junction unmatched. This CDR3 has 18 amino acids. Germline V gene lookup returns CDR1 WNHNN and CDR2 SYGVQD (reference sequence). For the CDR3, the DNA is TGCGCCAGCAGTGAAGGACTAGCGGGAGGGCCGGGAAACAATGAGCAGTTCTTC. Its translation is CASSEGLAGGPGNNEQFF.

The chain uses TRBV7-8 and TRBJ2-2, with 7 bases that match TRBD2. There are 15 residues in the CDR3. V lost 8 bases and J lost 4; bases outside the gene matches: 10. Germline loops: CDR1 SGHVS, CDR2 FQNEAQ. As DNA, the CDR3 is TGTGCCAGCGAACCTAGGACGGGGGGCACCGGGGAGCTGTTTTTT. Amino acids: CASEPRTGGTGELFF.

The chain carries TRBV7-8 and TRBJ2-7; weak D call: TRBD1 (7 bases). The V gene lost 0 bases and the J gene lost 0 bases, with 12 bases spanning the gap. This CDR3 has 16 residues. Germline V gene data show CDR1 as SGHVS and CDR2 as FQNEAQ. As DNA, the CDR3 is TGTGCCAGCAGCTTAGCTCGGCAGGGGGGCTCCTACGAGCAGTACTTC. Amino acids: CASSLARQGGSYEQYF.

This clone was seen a few times. CDR3 in DNA: TGTGCCAGCAGCTACAGGGCGAAGAACACTGAAGCTTTCTTT. Encoded protein: CASSYRAKNTEAFF. This sequence joins TRBV7-2 and TRBJ1-1; tentative D call: TRBD1 (6 bases). The CDR3 consists of 14 residues. Germline values: CDR1 SGHTA, CDR2 FQGNSA. The V and J ends lost 4 bases and 1 base respectively, with 10 bases between them.

This clone was observed many times. The chain is built from TRBV7-3 and TRBJ2-1, with D perhaps assigned TRBD1 or TRBD2 (7 bases each). CDR1 SGHTA and CDR2 FQGTGA come from the germline V gene. V dropped 5 bases and J dropped 7 bases, with 12 bases sitting between them. CDR3 length: 13 amino acids. CDR3 bases: TGTGCCAGCAGCCGCCAGGGGGGGAATGAGCAGTTCTTC. It codes for CASSRQGGNEQFF.